This T cell receptor (beta chain) was retrieved from a study of T-cell reconstitution after alpha-beta-depleted transplantation in children. The CDR3 spans 14 residues. Trimming removed 0 bases at V and 6 bases at J, with 8 bases between. Germline V lookup: CDR1 MDHEN, CDR2 SYDVKM. Unique molecular identifiers were used to barcode this TCRbeta library. TCRdb passed the PCR reads through MiXCR, listing each CDR3 protein once. The sample shows hundreds of thousands of distinct CDR3 sequences, roughly 15% of them seen only once. The sequence came from a male patient younger than 18 who had a stem cell transplant for acute lymphoblastic leukemia, so the T cells may come from the graft donor. The specimen comprised PBMCs, mostly from graft donor cells, sampled 360 days after TCRalphabeta/CD19-depleted stem cell transplant. The chain joins TRBV28 to TRBJ2-2; maybe TRBD2 (6 bases). The DNA for the CDR3 is TGTGCCAGCAGTTTATGGGGGGGAGCCGGGGAGCTGTTTTTT. Encoded protein: CASSLWGGAGELFF.